Following are 24 T cell receptor beta chains from one sample sequenced in a study of blood T cell repertoires in COVID-19. TCRdb's table, derived via immunoSEQ multiplex PCR, lists solely in-frame clones and lacks some. The sample includes about 340,000 clones, about 88% of them seen just once. Sequencing input: peripheral blood. The source is a woman in her seventies with COVID-19, enrolled during active disease.

This chain joins TRBV7-6 and TRBJ1-3; no definite D call. Germline CDR1 is SGHVS and CDR2 is FNYEAQ. The CDR3 is 17 residues long. Trimming took off 5 bases at V and 2 bases at J, with 19 bases between the two ends. This CDR3 is CASSLRTSMIPGNTIYF. The CDR3 DNA is TGTGCCAGCAGCCTTCGAACTTCGATGATCCCTGGAAACACCATATATTTT.

A remark on this clone: The junction shows a germline mismatch at one end, possibly a read error. V and J are TRBV3-1 (or the pseudogene TRBV3-2) and TRBJ2-1; possible D gene TRBD1, 6 bases. In germline, CDR1 is LGHDT, CDR2 YNNKEL (reference sequence). There are 15 residues in the CDR3. This CDR3 is CASSHADRIYNEQLF. DNA for the CDR3: TGTGCCAGCAGCCATGCTGACAGGATTTACAATGAGCAGCTCTTC.

The V gene is TRBV9, the J gene TRBJ2-2; 15 bases align to TRBD2. The J segment lost 3 bases and the V segment lost 4 bases, leaving 7 bases of the junction unmatched. This CDR3 is 18 amino acids long. CDR1 SGDLS and CDR2 YYNGEE come from the germline V gene. The CDR3 reads CASSRGLAGGPDTGELFF. The CDR3 DNA is TGTGCCAGCAGCCGCGGACTAGCGGGGGGGCCGGACACCGGGGAGCTGTTTTTT.

The V call is TRBV24-1, the J call TRBJ1-1, with D hard to call. Germline CDR1 and CDR2: KGHDR and SFDVKD. V gave up 8 bases and J gave up 1 base, with 13 bases separating them. CDR3 size: 14 residues. As DNA, the CDR3 is TGTGCCACCACCGGCGGGCGCGAGAACACTGAAGCTTTCTTT. Encoded protein: CATTGGRENTEAFF.

This chain links TRBV5-6 with TRBJ2-7, with TRBD2 matching over 8 bases. The CDR3 extends over 14 amino acids. The V and J ends lost 0 bases and 4 bases, in that order; junction bases with no gene match: 3. CDR1 and CDR2 (germline): SGHDT, YYEEEE. The CDR3 nucleotides are TGTGCCAGCAGCTTGGTCGGGGGGGCGTACGAGCAGTACTTC. As protein: CASSLVGGAYEQYF.

The chain couples TRBV19 to TRBJ1-5; 7 nucleotides line up with TRBD1. The CDR3 spans 15 residues. V shed 3 bases, J shed 3 bases, and the junction held 5 bases outside the gene matches. Germline CDR1 is LNHDA and CDR2 is SQIVND (reference sequence). This CDR3 reads CASSMGRGYNQPQHF. The DNA for the CDR3 is TGTGCCAGTAGTATGGGCAGGGGGTACAATCAGCCCCAGCATTTT.

This clone was recorded once. The V and J genes are TRBV5-1 and TRBJ1-1; no clear D gene. The CDR3 length is 14 residues. The germline V gene encodes CDR1 SGHRS and CDR2 YFSETQ. Trimming took off 1 base at V and 4 bases at J, with 11 bases between the two ends. The CDR3 coding sequence is TGCGCCAGCAGCTTGCGGCAGGCTGGCACTGAAGCTTTCTTT. It translates to CASSLRQAGTEAFF.

This chain connects TRBV18 to TRBJ2-1; TRBD1 aligns across 9 bases. CDR3 size: 14 residues. Germline V gene lookup returns CDR1 KGHSH and CDR2 LQKENI. Trimming removed 4 bases from V and 5 bases from J; junction bases left unmatched: 3. CDR3 nucleotide sequence: TGTGCCAGCTCACGGGACAGGGAGCACAATGAGCAGTTCTTC. This translates into CASSRDREHNEQFF.

The V gene is TRBV7-3, the J gene TRBJ2-3; D possibly corresponds to TRBD2 (7 bases). Germline V lookup: CDR1 SGHTA, CDR2 FQGTGA. V lost 4 bases, J lost 3 bases, and 11 bases lay in between. The CDR3 runs 14 residues. Here the CDR3 DNA reads TGTGCCAGCAGCTGGGGGGGCCTGACAGATACGCAGTATTTT. Translation gives CASSWGGLTDTQYF.

The rearrangement uses TRBV18 and TRBJ2-3; a possible D gene is TRBD2 (6 bases). The length of the CDR3 is 15 residues. CDR1 is KGHSH, CDR2 LQKENI, per germline. V gave up 6 bases and J gave up 2 bases, with 15 bases separating them. CDR3 sequence (DNA): TGTGCCAGCTCTCTTCTAGCGACCTACACAGATACGCAGTATTTT. It yields the protein CASSLLATYTDTQYF.

The gene calls are TRBV11-2 and TRBJ1-2; 9 bases fit TRBD1. V lost 4 bases and J lost 9; bases outside the gene matches: 18. The CDR3 runs 17 residues. In germline, CDR1 is SGHAT, CDR2 FQNNGV. The CDR3 nucleotides read TGTGCCAGCAGCTCGACTCGACCGGGACAGGGATTCGGACGCTACACCTTC. Residues: CASSSTRPGQGFGRYTF.

The chain carries TRBV29-1 and TRBJ1-2; the D gene is possibly TRBD1 (5 bases). This CDR3 contains 12 residues. Germline CDR1 and CDR2: SQVTM and ANQGSEA. V was clipped by 4 bases and J by 7 bases, with 13 bases between them. The CDR3 loop is CSVVTTGRGYTF. In DNA form, the CDR3 reads TGCAGCGTTGTTACTACAGGCCGTGGCTACACCTTC.

This rearrangement joins TRBV5-1 to TRBJ1-3, with a tentative D call TRBD1 (5 bases). Trimming shortened V by 0 bases and J by 2 bases, and 9 bases separated the two germline ends. CDR3 length: 15 residues. Germline V CDR1 and CDR2: SGHRS, YFSETQ. The CDR3 DNA reads as TGCGCCAGCAGCTTGGGTGCAGGGCCTGGAAACACCATATATTTT. Protein: CASSLGAGPGNTIYF.

V gene TRBV6-5 combines with J gene TRBJ1-4; possibly TRBD1 for D (5 bases). Per the germline V gene, CDR1 is MNHEY and CDR2 is SVGAGI. The CDR3 loop spans 13 amino acids. Trimming pared 6 bases from V and 6 bases from J, leaving 11 bases between. Here the CDR3 reads CASSQGLDEKLFF. CDR3 DNA sequence: TGTGCCAGCAGCCAGGGACTGGATGAAAAACTGTTTTTT.

The genes are TRBV9 and TRBJ1-3; D may be TRBD1 (5 bases). Germline loops: CDR1 SGDLS, CDR2 YYNGEE. V lost 5 bases and J lost 0, with 12 bases in between. The CDR3 sequence is 15 residues long. This CDR3 is CASSPPGGSGNTIYF. The CDR3 nucleotides read TGTGCCAGCAGTCCCCCCGGGGGCTCTGGAAACACCATATATTTT.

About this clone itself: This sequence may be a read error, since a much larger clone differs from it by one base. This chain connects TRBV27 to TRBJ1-2; 11 bases align to TRBD1. The CDR3 length is 15 residues. With 2 bases clipped from V and 2 bases from J, the junction kept 1 base outside the gene matches. Germline V lookup: CDR1 MNHEY, CDR2 SMNVEV (reference sequence). CDR3 amino acids: CASSLRTGGNYGYTF. The DNA for the CDR3 is TGTGCCAGCAGTTTAAGGACAGGGGGCAACTATGGCTACACCTTC.

The chain recombines TRBV19 with TRBJ2-5; 13 nucleotides align to TRBD2. Per germline, CDR1 LNHDA and CDR2 SQIVND (reference sequence). J gave up 0 bases and V 10 bases, and 8 bases lay outside the gene matches. The CDR3 covers 16 residues. CDR3 coding DNA: TGTGCCATCCGACTAGCGGGGGGCTATAACCAAGAGACCCAGTACTTC. It yields the protein CAIRLAGGYNQETQYF.

This sequence joins TRBV29-1 and TRBJ1-4; D perhaps matches TRBD1 (5 bases). CDR1 SQVTM and CDR2 ANQGSEA come from the germline V gene. The CDR3 is 13 amino acids. Trimming cost V 5 bases and J 7 bases, with 14 bases left between them. CDR3 in DNA: TGCAGCGTTCTCAGGGAGGTTGGTGAAAAACTGTTTTTT. It translates to CSVLREVGEKLFF.

V usage is TRBV28 and J usage is TRBJ1-2, with D possibly TRBD1 on 5 matching bases. CDR1 is MDHEN, CDR2 SYDVKM, per germline. V shed 5 bases and J shed 5 bases, with 9 bases lying between them. The CDR3 runs 12 residues. In DNA form, the CDR3 reads TGTGCCAGCAGTAACCCAGGGTATGGCTACACCTTC. Its protein product is CASSNPGYGYTF.

The sample holds one count of this clone. V is TRBV24-1 and J is TRBJ1-5, with D unclear. Germline values: CDR1 KGHDR, CDR2 SFDVKD. The ends were cut back, 3 bases at V and 4 bases at J, with 6 bases in the middle. CDR3 length: 13 residues. This CDR3 reads CATSDQTNQPQHF. In nucleotides, the CDR3 is TGTGCCACCAGTGATCAGACAAATCAGCCCCAGCATTTT.

The V and J genes are TRBV4-1 and TRBJ1-4, with D possibly being TRBD1 (5 bases). Trimming took 1 base from V and 3 from J, leaving 15 bases between them. Germline-derived CDR1 and CDR2 are MGHRA and YSYEKL. This CDR3 is built from 17 residues. The CDR3 sequence is CASSQVAPRVANEKLFF. Written as DNA, the CDR3 is TGCGCCAGCAGCCAAGTAGCCCCCAGGGTTGCTAATGAAAAACTGTTTTTT.

The V gene is TRBV3-1 (or the pseudogene TRBV3-2), the J gene TRBJ2-2; no firm D call. V lost 6 bases, J lost 0 bases, and 5 bases lay in between. Germline loops: CDR1 LGHDT, CDR2 YNNKEL (reference sequence). The CDR3 sequence is 13 residues long. CDR3 loop: CASRTSNTGELFF. Here the CDR3 DNA reads TGTGCCAGCAGAACTTCGAACACCGGGGAGCTGTTTTTT.

The CDR3 spells CASSLGPEAFF. The CDR3 nucleotides read TGTGCCAGCAGTTTGGGCCCTGAAGCTTTCTTT. The chain combines TRBV12-3 or TRBV12-4 with TRBJ1-1; D gene uncertain. V lost 3 bases, J lost 6 bases, and 5 bases lay in between. CDR3 size: 11 residues.

The V gene is TRBV5-6, the J gene TRBJ1-1; the D is unclear. CDR3 length equals 15 residues. Trimming took 0 bases from V and 1 from J, leaving 10 bases between them. In germline, CDR1 is SGHDT, CDR2 YYEEEE. The DNA of the CDR3 is TGTGCCAGCAGCTTGGGACCTGGAGCGAACACTGAAGCTTTCTTT. This codes for CASSLGPGANTEAFF.